What follows are 31 T cell receptor beta chains derived from one specimen sequenced in a study of blood T cell repertoires in COVID-19. Some clones are missing from TCRdb's copy, which holds only in-frame ones; the method was immunoSEQ multiplex PCR. Of a few hundred thousand clones listed, roughly 75% are singletons. Sequences were obtained from peripheral blood. These receptors originate from a woman in her 70s with acute or convalescent COVID-19.

This clone has only a few counts. The chain is built from TRBV5-8 and TRBJ1-6; the D gene is possibly TRBD1 (6 bases). CDR1 SGHTS and CDR2 YDEGEE come from the germline V gene. With 3 bases removed from V and 6 bases from J, the gap between germline ends came to 13 bases. This CDR3 has 15 residues. CDR3 coding DNA: TGTGCCAGCAGCTCAGGGGATCTACTTAATTCACCCCTCCACTTT. Its translation: CASSSGDLLNSPLHF.

The V call is TRBV11-2, the J call TRBJ2-1; the D gene is possibly TRBD1 (5 bases). CDR3 length: 13 amino acids. The germline V gene has CDR1 SGHAT and CDR2 FQNNGV. Trimming stripped 3 bases from V and 13 bases from J, with 16 bases between. Here the CDR3 reads CASSFTQGGEQFF. The CDR3 bases are TGTGCCAGCAGCTTTACCCAGGGTGGAGAACAGTTCTTC.

The rearrangement links TRBV6-6 to TRBJ1-5; D may be TRBD1 (6 bases). Trimming removed 7 bases at V and 0 bases at J, with 10 bases between. Germline V gives CDR1 MNHNY, CDR2 SVGAGI (reference sequence). This CDR3 region has 14 residues. Written as DNA, the CDR3 is TGTGCCAGCACCCGGGACAATAGCAATCAGCCCCAGCATTTT. Encoded protein: CASTRDNSNQPQHF.

In the case of this clone: Sequence at one end of the junction differs from germline and may be a read error. The CDR3 nucleotides read TGTGCCAGCAGCTCCCAGAGCGGGGGCCACCCCTCAGCTTTT. Encoded protein: CASSSQSGGHPSAF. The chain has TRBV7-2 and TRBJ2-3; 8 bases align to TRBD2. The CDR3 runs 14 residues. From germline, CDR1 is SGHTA and CDR2 FQGNSA. Full variable domain (remainder filled in from reference TRBV7-2 and TRBJ2-3): GAGVSQSPSNKVTEKGKDVELRCDPISGHTALYWYRQSLGQGLEFLIYFQGNSAPDKSGLPSDRFSAERTGGSVSTLTIQRTQQEDSAVYLCASSSQSGGHPSAFGPGTRLTVL.

The V and J genes are TRBV24-1 and TRBJ1-4, with 7 nucleotides matching TRBD1. The CDR3 has 15 amino acids. Germline V CDR1 and CDR2: KGHDR, SFDVKD. Unmatched junction bases numbered 2, after V lost 2 bases and J lost 3 bases. The CDR3 bases are TGTGCCACCAGTGATTCACAGGGGTCTAATGAAAAACTGTTTTTT. Protein product: CATSDSQGSNEKLFF.

To note about this clone: Other DNA sequences within the sample encode an identical CDR3. The rearrangement links TRBV4-2 to TRBJ2-5; D not certain. V lost 0 bases and J lost 4, with 3 bases in between. Germline V gene data show CDR1 as LGHNA and CDR2 as YNFKEQ. The CDR3 has 12 residues. This CDR3 reads CASSQDRETQYF. The CDR3 nucleotides read TGTGCCAGCAGCCAAGATCGAGAGACCCAGTACTTC.

V and J are TRBV6-2 or TRBV6-3 and TRBJ2-3; 8 positions agree with TRBD1. Germline V lookup: CDR1 MNHEY, CDR2 SVGEGT. This CDR3 is 15 amino acids long. Trimming cost V 2 bases and J 6 bases; bases outside gene matches: 7. The CDR3 DNA sequence: TGTGCCAGCAGTTACACAGGGACAGGCAGGGATACGCAGTATTTT. It yields the protein CASSYTGTGRDTQYF.

This sequence joins TRBV4-3 and TRBJ1-2; D gene ambiguous. Germline V lookup: CDR1 LGHNA, CDR2 YSLEER. Trimming removed 3 bases from V and 1 base from J, with 18 bases in between. The CDR3 runs to 17 residues. CDR3 amino acids: CASSHDPGRGLNYGYTF. In DNA form, the CDR3 reads TGCGCCAGCAGCCACGACCCCGGACGTGGACTTAACTATGGCTACACCTTC.

This clone was counted between two and nine times. The chain joins TRBV29-1 to TRBJ1-1; tentative D call: TRBD1 (6 bases). CDR1 and CDR2 from the germline V gene are SQVTM and ANQGSEA. Trimming removed 7 bases from V and 5 bases from J, with 23 bases in between. CDR3 length: 15 amino acids. DNA for the CDR3: TGCAGCGCCCGAGGGGGGGGCCGTGGGACTACTGAAGCTTTCTTT. The encoded protein is CSARGGGRGTTEAFF. Using reference TRBV29-1 and TRBJ1-1 for the parts outside the CDR3, the full variable domain is SAVISQKPSRDICQRGTSLTIQCQVDSQVTMMFWYRQQPGQSLTLIATANQGSEATYESGFVIDKFPISRPNLTFSTLTVSNMSPEDSSIYLCSARGGGRGTTEAFFGQGTRLTVV.

This rearrangement joins TRBV9 to TRBJ2-3; D is unclear. V dropped 4 bases and J dropped 2 bases, with 14 bases sitting between them. The CDR3 sequence is 15 residues long. CDR1 is SGDLS, CDR2 YYNGEE, per germline. CDR3 residues: CASSPTEDSTDTQYF. The CDR3 nucleotides are TGTGCCAGCAGCCCGACCGAGGATTCCACAGATACGCAGTATTTT.

Written as DNA, the CDR3 is TGTGCCAGCAGTGAAACAGCCTACTCCTACGAGCAGTACGTC. Amino acids: CASSETAYSYEQYV. The J gene is TRBJ2-7, the V gene TRBV6-4; no firm D call. With 3 bases removed from V and 0 bases from J, the gap between germline ends came to 9 bases. The V gene's germline CDR1 is MRHNA and CDR2 SNTAGT. The CDR3 covers 14 residues.

The chain uses TRBV6-5 and TRBJ1-1; D is possibly TRBD1 (6 bases). The V gene's germline CDR1 is MNHEY and CDR2 SVGAGI. V was shortened by 5 bases and J by 1 base, with 14 bases between the two germline ends. This CDR3 is built from 15 residues. CDR3 region: CASSQPGHSNTEAFF. CDR3 in DNA: TGTGCCAGCAGTCAACCGGGACACTCGAACACTGAAGCTTTCTTT.

The chain joins TRBV21-1 to TRBJ1-5; the table calls TRBD1, which could not be checked here. TRBV21-1 has pseudogene status. The CDR3 runs to 15 residues. CDR3 amino acids: CASSTDRASNQPQHF. In DNA form, the CDR3 reads TGTGCCAGCAGCACTGACAGGGCAAGCAATCAGCCCCAGCATTTT.

The chain uses TRBV21-1 and TRBJ2-4; the table's D call of TRBD2 was not tested on the DNA. TRBV21-1 is flagged as a pseudogene. This CDR3 spans 13 amino acids. As DNA, the CDR3 is TGTGCCAGCAGCAAAGTGGAGAGGAACCGGGAGTACTTC. It codes for CASSKVERNREYF.

The chain uses TRBV10-1 and TRBJ1-4, with 8 bases identical to TRBD1. Unmatched junction bases numbered 0, after V lost 6 bases and J lost 3 bases. CDR1 and CDR2 (germline): WNHNN, SYGVQD (reference sequence). CDR3 length equals 13 residues. CDR3 DNA: TGCGCCAGCAGGGACAGGGCTAATGAAAAACTGTTTTTT. It is translated as CASRDRANEKLFF.

The genes are TRBV14 and TRBJ2-1, with 7 bases that match TRBD1. J lost 5 bases, V lost 5 bases, and 3 bases had no gene match. Germline CDR1 is SGHDN and CDR2 is FVKESK. CDR3 length: 13 residues. CDR3 loop: CASSFDRDNEQFF. In DNA, the CDR3 is TGTGCCAGCAGCTTTGACAGGGACAATGAGCAGTTCTTC. Supplemented by reference TRBV14 and TRBJ2-1, the full variable domain reads EAGVTQFPSHSVIEKGQTVTLRCDPISGHDNLYWYRRVMGKEIKFLLHFVKESKQDESGMPNNRFLAERTGGTYSTLKVQPAELEDSGVYFCASSFDRDNEQFFGPGTRLTVL.

This clone was seen more than once but under ten times. This chain links TRBV4-1 with TRBJ2-1; D possibly corresponds to TRBD1 (6 bases). Germline CDR1 reads MGHRA; CDR2 reads YSYEKL. CDR3 length equals 13 residues. Trimming shortened V by 2 bases and J by 9 bases, and 11 bases separated the two germline ends. CDR3: CASSQREGGEQFF. In DNA form, the CDR3 reads TGCGCCAGCAGCCAACGTGAAGGGGGTGAGCAGTTCTTC.

The chain carries TRBV12-3 or TRBV12-4 and TRBJ1-2; tentatively, D is TRBD1 (5 bases). The ends were cut back, 3 bases at V and 8 bases at J, with 10 bases in the middle. CDR3 length equals 12 residues. The DNA of the CDR3 is TGTGCCAGCAGTTTTGACAGTAGAGGCTACACCTTC. As protein: CASSFDSRGYTF.

The rearrangement links TRBV5-1 to TRBJ2-3; a weak D match, TRBD1 (5 bases). The CDR3 loop spans 17 amino acids. V lost 1 base, J lost 0 bases, and 15 bases lay in between. Germline V gene data show CDR1 as SGHRS and CDR2 as YFSETQ. In nucleotides, the CDR3 is TGCGCCAGCAGCTTGACCCCAGGGTCGGTAAGCACAGATACGCAGTATTTT. It specifies CASSLTPGSVSTDTQYF.

The CDR3 DNA reads as TGCAGCGTTGATGGGCGGGGGGTAACCGGGGAGCTGTTTTTT. It encodes CSVDGRGVTGELFF. This chain joins TRBV29-1 and TRBJ2-2, with 8 bases that match TRBD2. Germline-derived CDR1 and CDR2 are SQVTM and ANQGSEA. V lost 3 bases and J lost 5; bases outside the gene matches: 5. The CDR3 is 14 residues long.

CDR3 DNA sequence: TGTGCCAGTACGGGAGGCGTTGCCGGACAGGATACGCAGTATTTT. Protein product: CASTGGVAGQDTQYF. V gene TRBV19 combines with J gene TRBJ2-3, with a weak D call TRBD2 (7 bases). Looked up from germline, CDR1 is LNHDA and CDR2 is SQIVND (reference sequence). V shed 7 bases and J shed 6 bases, with 20 bases lying between them. This CDR3 has 15 residues.

CDR3 amino acids: CATGQGGQPQHF. The CDR3 bases are TGTGCCACCGGACAGGGAGGGCAGCCCCAGCATTTT. The chain employs TRBV24-1 and TRBJ1-5, with TRBD1 matching over 8 bases. In germline, CDR1 is KGHDR, CDR2 SFDVKD. Losses at the gene ends were 9 bases for V and 7 bases for J; bases not matched to a gene: 4. The CDR3 totals 12 residues.

The chain uses TRBV14 and TRBJ1-1; 7 bases fit TRBD1. Unmatched junction bases numbered 8, after V lost 3 bases and J lost 10 bases. The CDR3 runs to 13 residues. Germline values: CDR1 SGHDN, CDR2 FVKESK. The CDR3 region has the DNA TGTGCCAGCAGCCATGAGACAGGGACGGGAGCTTTCTTT. Protein: CASSHETGTGAFF.

This chain uses TRBV27 with TRBJ1-1; TRBD1 matches at 7 bases. Germline V gene sequence: CDR1 MNHEY, CDR2 SMNVEV (reference sequence). The length of the CDR3 is 15 residues. The J segment lost 1 base and the V segment lost 0 bases, leaving 2 bases of the junction unmatched. The CDR3 coding sequence is TGTGCCAGCAGTTTATCCCGGACAGGGAACACTGAAGCTTTCTTT. Translation: CASSLSRTGNTEAFF.

This chain connects TRBV7-9 to TRBJ2-7, with D perhaps TRBD1 (6 bases). Germline loops: CDR1 SEHNR, CDR2 FQNEAQ (reference sequence). V shed 5 bases and J shed 5 bases, with 13 bases lying between them. The CDR3 sequence is 13 residues long. Here the CDR3 DNA reads TGTGCCAGCAGCCGTAACAGGGCTAACGAGCAGTACTTC. Protein sequence: CASSRNRANEQYF. The complete variable domain, with remaining parts taken from reference TRBV7-9 and TRBJ2-7, reads DTGVSQNPRHKITKRGQNVTFRCDPISEHNRLYWYRQTLGQGPEFLTYFQNEAQLEKSRLLSDRFSAERPKGSFSTLEIQRTEQGDSAMYLCASSRNRANEQYFGPGTRLTVT.

This clone has more than one count but fewer than ten. The gene calls are TRBV6-6 and TRBJ1-1; D is unclear. The CDR3 loop spans 12 amino acids. Germline assignment: CDR1 MNHNY and CDR2 SVGAGI (reference sequence). The ends were cut back, 4 bases at V and 11 bases at J, with 14 bases in the middle. Here the CDR3 DNA reads TGTGCCAGCAGTTCCTATCCCGAAGCGGCTTTCTTT. As protein: CASSSYPEAAFF.

This clone appeared a single time. CDR3 residues: CASSRQGSSRNTIYF. The CDR3 DNA reads as TGTGCCAGCAGCCGACAGGGATCCTCCCGGAACACCATATATTTT. The V call is TRBV3-1 (or the pseudogene TRBV3-2), the J call TRBJ1-3; 7 bases are a match to TRBD1. V trimming: 4 bases; J trimming: 7 bases; junction bases outside the gene matches: 10. CDR1 LGHDT and CDR2 YNNKEL come from the germline V gene (reference sequence). The CDR3 has 15 amino acids.

The V gene is TRBV10-3, the J gene TRBJ1-1, with no clear D. Between the trimmed V and J ends, which lost 8 bases and 5 bases, there was a span of 12 bases. Germline V gives CDR1 ENHRY, CDR2 SYGVKD. CDR3 length: 12 amino acids. CDR3 coding DNA: TGTGCCATCCGGAAAGAGGAAACTGAAGCTTTCTTT. Amino acid sequence: CAIRKEETEAFF.

The chain carries TRBV19 and TRBJ2-3; tentatively, D is TRBD1 (6 bases). The V and J ends lost 6 bases and 8 bases respectively, with 18 bases between them. This CDR3 has 14 residues. Germline assignment: CDR1 LNHDA and CDR2 SQIVND (reference sequence). For the CDR3, the DNA is TGTGCCAGTAGGGGCCCAACAGGGCATGGTACGCAGTATTTT. It encodes CASRGPTGHGTQYF. The entire variable domain, with the rest obtained from reference TRBV19 and TRBJ2-3, is as follows: DGGITQSPKYLFRKEGQNVTLSCEQNLNHDAMYWYRQDPGQGLRLIYYSQIVNDFQKGDIAEGYSVSREKKESFPLTVTSAQKNPTAFYLCASRGPTGHGTQYFGPGTRLTVL.

The chain has TRBV18 and TRBJ2-7; D is perhaps TRBD2 (6 bases). The V end was cut by 1 base, the J end by 2 bases, with 9 bases between. This CDR3 spans 14 amino acids. CDR1 KGHSH and CDR2 LQKENI come from the germline V gene. CDR3 sequence reads: CASSPLSGAYEQYF. In nucleotides, the CDR3 is TGTGCCAGCTCACCACTTAGCGGAGCCTACGAGCAGTACTTC.

CDR3 protein: CASSQDKEAGATPGANVLTF. CDR3 nucleotide sequence: TGTGCCAGCAGCCAAGATAAGGAAGCGGGGGCCACCCCTGGGGCCAACGTCCTGACTTTC. This chain uses TRBV4-2 with TRBJ2-6; 8 bases are a match to TRBD2. Per germline, CDR1 LGHNA and CDR2 YNFKEQ. The CDR3 loop spans 20 amino acids. V lost 0 bases, J lost 2 bases, and 12 bases stayed unmatched.